Listed here are 21 T cell receptor beta chains from one sample, sequenced in a study of blood T cell repertoires in COVID-19. Clones were sequenced by immunoSEQ multiplex PCR, and TCRdb holds only the in-frame ones, with some missing. Of 250,000 to 300,000 clones listed, 89% are singletons. The sample comprised PBMCs or T cells enriched from blood (not recorded which). Receptor source: a woman aged 60-70 years who had recovered from COVID-19.

The rearrangement joins TRBV28 to TRBJ2-5, with 10 bases identical to TRBD1. The CDR3 spans 14 residues. With 6 bases clipped from V and 6 bases from J, the junction kept 7 bases outside the gene matches. Germline V lookup: CDR1 MDHEN, CDR2 SYDVKM. The CDR3 region has the DNA TGTGCCAGCAGGGGGACAGGGGAGCCTAAGACCCAGTACTTC. Translation: CASRGTGEPKTQYF.

V gene TRBV24-1 combines with J gene TRBJ2-3, with a weak D call TRBD2 (5 bases). Trimming removed 1 base at V and 3 bases at J, with 19 bases between. The germline V gene has CDR1 KGHDR and CDR2 SFDVKD. CDR3 length: 18 amino acids. The CDR3 here is CATSDFKSGGRATDTQYF. In DNA form, the CDR3 reads TGTGCCACCAGTGATTTCAAGTCGGGTGGGAGAGCTACAGATACGCAGTATTTT.

This chain uses TRBV19 with TRBJ1-5; D might be TRBD1 (5 bases). The V end was cut by 1 base, the J end by 2 bases, with 12 bases between. The length of the CDR3 is 16 residues. Germline CDR1 is LNHDA and CDR2 is SQIVND (reference sequence). Written as DNA, the CDR3 is TGTGCCAGTAGTATAGCCCCGGGGGTTGGCAATCAGCCCCAGCATTTT. Amino acid sequence: CASSIAPGVGNQPQHF.

The V and J genes are TRBV28 and TRBJ1-6; 9 nucleotides line up with TRBD1. The CDR3 loop spans 17 amino acids. Germline V gives CDR1 MDHEN, CDR2 SYDVKM. J lost 10 bases, V lost 2 bases, and 12 bases had no gene match. The CDR3 loop is CASSLAKTGTGNSPLHF. In DNA, the CDR3 is TGTGCCAGCAGTTTAGCCAAAACCGGGACAGGGAACTCACCCCTCCACTTT.

This sequence joins TRBV2 and TRBJ2-1; D might be TRBD2 (5 bases). Germline V gene lookup returns CDR1 SNHLY and CDR2 FYNNEI. The V end was cut by 7 bases, the J end by 5 bases, with 15 bases between. CDR3 size: 14 residues. The CDR3 here is CASKQEALNNEQFF. CDR3 bases: TGTGCCAGCAAGCAGGAGGCTTTAAACAATGAGCAGTTCTTC.

V gene TRBV28 combines with J gene TRBJ2-7, with TRBD2 matching 9 bases. CDR1 MDHEN and CDR2 SYDVKM come from the germline V gene. CDR3 length equals 12 residues. J gave up 4 bases and V 8 bases, and 3 bases lay outside the gene matches. The CDR3 coding sequence is TGTGCCAGCTGTAGCGGGAGTTACGAGCAGTACTTC. It specifies CASCSGSYEQYF. Using reference TRBV28 and TRBJ2-7 for the parts outside the CDR3, the full variable domain is DVKVTQSSRYLVKRTGEKVFLECVQDMDHENMFWYRQDPGLGLRLIYFSYDVKMKEKGDIPEGYSVSREKKERFSLILESASTNQTSMYLCASCSGSYEQYFGPGTRLTVT.

J is TRBJ2-1 and V is TRBV30; 8 positions match TRBD2. Germline CDR1 and CDR2: GTSNPN and SVGIG (reference sequence). The V and J ends lost 4 bases and 6 bases, in that order; junction bases with no gene match: 5. The CDR3 runs to 13 residues. The CDR3 sequence: CAWTTSVANEQFF. The CDR3 bases are TGTGCCTGGACGACTAGCGTCGCCAATGAGCAGTTCTTC.

The chain links TRBV5-1 to TRBJ1-2; TRBD1 aligns across 12 bases. J was trimmed by 5 bases and V by 3 bases; bases with no gene match: 5. Per the germline V gene, CDR1 is SGHRS and CDR2 is YFSETQ. The CDR3 totals 15 residues. Here the CDR3 DNA reads TGCGCCAGCAGCTCGGGACAGGGGGCTTGGTATGGCTACACCTTC. This translates into CASSSGQGAWYGYTF.

The chain is built from TRBV30 and TRBJ2-2; 10 nucleotides agree with TRBD2. There are 13 residues in the CDR3. The germline gives CDR1 GTSNPN, CDR2 SVGIG (reference sequence). V shed 2 bases, J shed 13 bases, and the junction held 7 bases outside the gene matches. This CDR3 is CAWSRLAGAGLFF. The CDR3 DNA sequence: TGTGCCTGGAGTAGGCTAGCGGGAGCGGGGCTGTTTTTT.

J is TRBJ2-5 and V is TRBV27; TRBD2 is a possible D gene (5 bases). The ends were cut back, 4 bases at V and 1 base at J, with 10 bases in the middle. The germline gives CDR1 MNHEY, CDR2 SMNVEV (reference sequence). The CDR3 contains 14 residues. The DNA of the CDR3 is TGTGCCAGCAGTTCAAGACTATCCCAAGAGACCCAGTACTTC. It translates to CASSSRLSQETQYF.

J is TRBJ1-2 and V is TRBV7-8; D not certain. Germline CDR1 SGHVS, CDR2 FQNEAQ. The V gene lost 1 base and the J gene lost 14 bases, with 17 bases spanning the gap. The CDR3 is 13 amino acids. DNA of the CDR3: TGTGCCAGCAGCTTAGTACTTGGAGGAGATGGGACCTTC. Translated, it gives CASSLVLGGDGTF.

The gene calls are TRBV11-2 and TRBJ2-5; 7 bases agree with TRBD1. V was pared by 6 bases and J by 5 bases, with 6 bases of the junction left unmatched. CDR3 size: 13 residues. Germline CDR1 reads SGHAT; CDR2 reads FQNNGV. CDR3 in DNA: TGTGCCAGCAGTTTCCTAGGGGGCGAGACCCAGTACTTC. Translating gives CASSFLGGETQYF.

CDR3 protein: CAWSVEYGRSEQFF. CDR3 sequence (DNA): TGTGCCTGGAGTGTAGAATACGGGAGGAGTGAGCAGTTCTTC. V gene TRBV30 combines with J gene TRBJ2-1, with 7 bases matching TRBD2. The CDR3 runs to 14 residues. Germline loops: CDR1 GTSNPN, CDR2 SVGIG (reference sequence). V shed 0 bases, J shed 9 bases, and the junction held 8 bases outside the gene matches.

The CDR3: CASLPLWGLAGGSPPEQYF. DNA for the CDR3: TGTGCCAGCCTCCCCCTCTGGGGACTAGCGGGAGGATCCCCCCCCGAGCAGTACTTC. The chain is built from TRBV28 and TRBJ2-7; 15 bases align to TRBD2. V dropped 8 bases and J dropped 6; count of bases not matched to a gene: 20. Germline CDR1 MDHEN, CDR2 SYDVKM. The CDR3 has 19 amino acids.

CDR3 sequence reads: CASSFNTGYNEQYF. The CDR3 DNA reads as TGTGCCAGCAGCTTCAATACGGGGTACAACGAGCAGTACTTC. This chain links TRBV7-9 with TRBJ2-7, with D possibly being TRBD2 (5 bases). This CDR3 is 14 amino acids long. V dropped 3 bases and J dropped 5 bases, with 14 bases sitting between them. Germline CDR1 reads SEHNR; CDR2 reads FQNEAQ (reference sequence).

The V and J genes are TRBV30 and TRBJ1-3; D gene uncertain. V lost 7 bases and J lost 4, with 20 bases in between. This CDR3 is built from 15 residues. Germline V gene lookup returns CDR1 GTSNPN and CDR2 SVGIG (reference sequence). The CDR3 protein is CALAHFEQSGNTIYF. The CDR3 region has the DNA TGTGCCTTGGCGCACTTTGAACAGTCCGGAAACACCATATATTTT.

V and J are TRBV11-3 and TRBJ2-1; the D gene is possibly TRBD2 (5 bases). The V end was cut by 2 bases, the J end by 6 bases, with 17 bases between. The CDR3 is 16 amino acids. The germline gives CDR1 SGHNT, CDR2 YENEEA. The CDR3 sequence: CASSLQSSRRGNEQFF. CDR3 DNA sequence: TGTGCCAGCAGCTTACAATCTAGCAGACGGGGCAATGAGCAGTTCTTC.

This CDR3 reads CATSAGGGNYGYTF. CDR3 nucleotide sequence: TGTGCCACCAGTGCTGGAGGGGGCAACTATGGCTACACCTTC. The V call is TRBV24-1, the J call TRBJ1-2, with 7 bases identical to TRBD1. V dropped 5 bases and J dropped 2; count of bases not matched to a gene: 4. The germline CDR1 and CDR2 sequences are KGHDR and SFDVKD. This CDR3 comprises 14 residues.

The chain carries TRBV6-9 and TRBJ1-2; 12 bases are a match to TRBD1. Germline values: CDR1 MNHGY, CDR2 SVAAGI. CDR3 length equals 14 residues. The ends lost 7 bases at V and 7 bases at J; junction bases unmatched: 7. As DNA, the CDR3 is TGTGCCAGCACCCCGGGACAGGGGGCAGGTGGCTACACCTTC. Its translation: CASTPGQGAGGYTF.

The chain combines TRBV2 with TRBJ2-5; tentative D call: TRBD2 (5 bases). Per germline, CDR1 SNHLY and CDR2 FYNNEI. This CDR3 contains 13 residues. Trimming stripped 4 bases from V and 5 bases from J, with 11 bases between. CDR3 bases: TGTGCCAGCAGTGGCGGACTTAGGGAGACCCAGTACTTC. Translation: CASSGGLRETQYF.

The V call is TRBV5-1, the J call TRBJ1-1, with a tentative D call TRBD1 (6 bases). There are 13 residues in the CDR3. V lost 2 bases and J 5 bases, leaving 10 bases between the germline ends. CDR1 SGHRS and CDR2 YFSETQ come from the germline V gene. CDR3 sequence (DNA): TGCGCCAGCAGCTTAATCCAGGGGACTGAAGCTTTCTTT. It specifies CASSLIQGTEAFF.